The T cell receptor (beta chain) under discussion was sequenced for a study of cytomegalovirus exposure and HLA in healthy donors. At the level of the study: A previous analysis identified approximately 120 million unique TCR beta sequences derived from roughly 180 million T cells.

Turning to this clone: Its cognate antigen is unknown.

PCR primers comprised 60 Vbeta and 13 Jbeta primers. Assay: immunoSEQ multiplex PCR; the TCRdb copy retains only in-frame clones and omits some. The data contain approximately 140,000 clones, about 85% of them singletons. The germline V gene encodes CDR1 LGHNA and CDR2 YSLEER. This CDR3 contains 18 residues. J lost 5 bases, V lost 5 bases, and 12 bases had no gene match. Study conclusions and caveats: At a 0.05 false discovery rate, a later analysis found some 17,000 TCR beta sequences to be associated with HLA alleles. Reportedly, diagnosis of cytomegalovirus status by the classifier showed high specificity and sensitivity. A later analysis showed TCR association rates differing by HLA locus, peaking at DRB1 and lowest at HLA-C.

The rearrangement uses TRBV4-3 and TRBJ2-3; 14 bases are shared with TRBD2. Sequencing was carried out using PBMCs. The receptor was derived from a boy between 10 and 17 years old in good health and CMV-seronegative. The CDR3 region is CASSENPTSGRAVDTQYF. As DNA, the CDR3 is TGCGCCAGCAGCGAGAACCCGACTAGCGGGAGGGCCGTAGATACGCAGTATTTT.